This entry describes one TCR beta chain. The data stem from a study of blood T cell repertoires in COVID-19. Study in general: The origin of the acute and convalescent COVID-19 samples was the United States, Italy and Spain.

The repertoire was sequenced with immunoSEQ multiplex PCR; TCRdb's copy has only in-frame clones and lacks some. The table lists approximately 340,000 clones, approximately 90% of them singletons. Participant age was roughly 18 to 89 years, and participants resided in roughly 25 US areas. Participants' reported clinical history set cohort assignment. The germline V and J ends were trimmed by 6 bases and 3 bases, with 13 bases remaining between them. Germline CDR1 is SQVTM and CDR2 is ANQGSEA. This CDR3 is 13 amino acids long. The rearrangement links TRBV29-1 to TRBJ2-3, with D perhaps TRBD1 (6 bases). Sequencing was carried out using PBMCs or T cells enriched from blood (not recorded which). The receptor was derived from a woman in her thirties or forties who had been exposed to COVID-19. The CDR3 reads CSVHRDNTDTQYF. CDR3 coding DNA: TGCAGCGTGCACCGGGACAATACAGATACGCAGTATTTT.